This T cell receptor (beta chain) was captured in a study of T cells after yellow fever vaccination. Broader study findings: Researchers noted that a small share of clonotypes showed up in both CD4 and CD8 compartments. Most clones from primary vaccination were detected again post-booster (about 95% CD4, 88% CD8).

The CDR3 loop spans 14 amino acids. Between the trimmed V and J ends, which lost 1 base and 4 bases, there was a span of 10 bases. The germline gives CDR1 SEHNR, CDR2 FQNEAQ (reference sequence). UMIs were added to TCR cDNA along with a universal primer site when it was made by 5'RACE template switching. TCRdb re-derived calls from the 5' RACE reads in MiXCR, one entry per CDR3 protein. The sample lists under 500,000 distinct CDR3 sequences, around 20% occurring once. In the case of this clonotype: Its cognate antigen is unknown.

The sequences come from PBMCs, collected before the yellow fever booster vaccination. The genes are TRBV7-9 and TRBJ1-2, with D hard to call. This sequence was found in a man between 18 and 29 years old who received the YFV17D yellow fever vaccine. The CDR3 region is CASSLEGSSYGYTF. CDR3 bases: TGTGCCAGCAGCTTAGAAGGGTCTTCCTATGGCTACACCTTC.